These 6 T cell receptor beta chains originate from one sample sequenced in a study of CD4 and CD8 cells across lung adenocarcinoma regions. TCRdb re-called the PCR reads through MiXCR, storing one row per CDR3 protein. The sample carries fewer than 15,000 distinct CDR3 sequences, roughly 56% recorded once. Sequencing used CD8+ T cells from the margin of a lung tumor. Receptors originate from a female donor with lung adenocarcinoma. The CD4 and CD8 labels of this study may be unreliable.

This clonotype was seen a handful of times. This sequence joins TRBV6-1 and TRBJ2-1, with no clear D. Germline CDR1 MNHNS, CDR2 SASEGT. Trimming removed 2 bases at V and 7 bases at J, with 6 bases between. This CDR3 is built from 12 residues. CDR3 in amino acids: CASSELGNEQFF. For the CDR3, the DNA is TGTGCCAGCAGTGAATTAGGGAATGAGCAGTTCTTC.

This clonotype was counted at least ten times. The gene calls are TRBV5-1 and TRBJ2-3, with D perhaps given as TRBD1 or TRBD2 (5 bases each). Germline values: CDR1 SGHRS, CDR2 YFSETQ. Between the trimmed V and J ends, which lost 4 bases and 6 bases, there was a span of 18 bases. The CDR3 is made up of 15 amino acids. The CDR3 nucleotides are TGCGCCAGCAGCCTCGGCGGCCTGGGGACGGATACGCAGTATTTT. Amino acid sequence: CASSLGGLGTDTQYF.

The rearrangement uses TRBV6-8 and TRBJ2-1; a possible D gene is TRBD2 (7 bases). Judging by the DNA end, TRBJ2-7 fits better; the J call may be wrong. Germline-derived CDR1 and CDR2 are MNHGY and SAAAGT. CDR3 size: 16 residues. CDR3 DNA: TGTGCGTCAGCGGGGTTGGGGGGCAGTGACCCAGATACGCAGTACTTC. Protein product: CASAGLGGSDPDTQYF.

There are many counts of this clonotype. J is TRBJ1-1 and V is TRBV4-1; D gene ambiguous. The ends were cut back, 4 bases at V and 11 bases at J, with 23 bases in the middle. The CDR3 runs to 15 residues. From germline, CDR1 is MGHRA and CDR2 YSYEKL. The CDR3 loop reads CASSPLKDGGYRAFF. For the CDR3, the DNA is TGCGCCAGCAGCCCACTAAAGGACGGAGGGTATAGGGCTTTCTTT.

At least ten counts were recorded for this clonotype. This sequence joins TRBV23-1 and TRBJ1-1; a possible D gene is TRBD1 (5 bases). TRBV23-1 is designated an ORF whose function remains uncertain. Trimming cost V 3 bases and J 4 bases, with 15 bases left between them. The CDR3 is made up of 15 amino acids. The CDR3 DNA sequence: TGCGCCAGCAGTCATCCGGGGGGGGTCAGCACTGAAGCTTTCTTT. As protein: CASSHPGGVSTEAFF.

This clonotype has more than one count but fewer than ten. The chain links TRBV10-1 to TRBJ2-1; D remains ambiguous. Germline lookup yields CDR1 WNHNN and CDR2 SYGVQD (reference sequence). V lost 5 bases to trimming and J lost 4 bases, with 15 bases between them. This CDR3 region has 15 residues. CDR3 sequence reads: CASSRAESDYNEQFF. The CDR3 DNA reads as TGCGCCAGCAGTAGAGCTGAAAGTGATTACAATGAGCAGTTCTTC.